This paragraph covers one TCR beta chain sequence. The table lists this clone with a count of one. Its antigen has not been determined. Per-nucleotide qualities are absent, and no much larger clonotype sits a single base away. Genomic DNA was extracted from sorted cells with the Quick-DNA Microprep Kit. Amplification of TCRbeta DNA was done with the immunoSEQ hsTCRbeta kit, following the protocol from the manufacturer. TCRbeta libraries were sequenced on an Illumina MiSeq instrument. Processing in the source paper ran as follows. After out-of-frame sequences were removed, 2 million to 2.5 million distinct TCRbeta sequences remained, averaging around 61,000 per individual. Two values were used to score each individual: the count of 150 to 200 previously reported CMV-associated TCRbeta sequences and the total count of productive distinct TCRbeta sequences. A beta-binomial model was reimplemented in Python, and scikit-learn random forests with default parameters were trained on data from the US cohort. On the Belgian cohort, classifier performance was reported as the median AUC, along with percentile confidence intervals, across 10,000 bootstrap iterations. Held by TCRdb, this immuneACCESS table contains in-frame sequences only and omits some clones. Under half of the omission traces to an unresolved V gene where checked; the cause of the rest is unknown. V, J and clone size derive from that table, while D and trimming were established from the DNA sequence. Recorded for this sample are just under 40,000 clones; over 60% of them occurred a single time. Approximately 0.8% of the sample belongs to the ten largest clones.

These data are taken from a study of memory CD4+ T cells and cytomegalovirus serostatus (dated by TCRdb to between 2017 and 2020). Describing the broader study: The cohort included roughly 33 healthy adults from Belgium, of whom 9 were CMV seropositive and 24 were CMV seronegative. CD4+ memory TCRbeta repertoires of a Belgian cohort with known cytomegalovirus serostatus were sequenced in order to replicate a published TCR-based CMV serostatus classifier. Here is what the overall study found, with its caveats: Unlike the original study, which covered naive and memory CD4+ and CD8+ populations, the Belgian study sequenced only CD4+CD45RO+ memory cells. The results were read as suggesting that the CMV-associated TCR signature is, for the most part, present in the CD4+ memory repertoire. Of under 200 previously reported CMV-associated TCRbeta sequences, some 67 appeared in the CD4+ memory repertoires, each in one to five individuals. On the Belgian cohort, the classifier built on the original framework reached a median bootstrapped AUC of about 0.95, with a 95% CI of 0.76-1.00. For CMV serostatus prediction, a median bootstrapped AUC of about 0.96 was reached with the original framework, and a median bootstrapped AUC of approximately 0.9 was reached with a US-trained random forest.

Single viable CD3+CD4+CD8-CD45RO+ cells were sorted as memory CD4+ T cells on a FACSAria II. CMV serostatus was determined with a Roche Elecsys assay detecting serum IgG against CMV pp150, pp28, p38 and p52. After thawing, total CD4+ T cells were enriched by positive selection with CD4 magnetic microbeads. Samples originated from another study that specifically interrogated the CD4+ T cell memory repertoire. Peripheral blood mononuclear cells were isolated and cryopreserved according to standard operating procedures, and serum was kept at -80 degrees C. CD3-PerCP (BW264/56), CD4-APC (RPA-T4), CD45RO-PE (UCHT1) and CD8-Pacific Orange (3B5) antibodies were used for staining, and non-viable cells were excluded with Sytox blue. Counted from cysteine to phenylalanine, this CDR3 has 18 amino acids. Left in the record is the CDR3 DNA by itself, 54 bases read in frame from the first base. V and J are trimmed by 4 bases and 1 base, and the gene matches miss 10 bases of the junction. The germline V gene encodes CDR1 SGHRS and CDR2 YFSETQ.

The sequenced sample consisted of memory CD4+ T cells from blood. The origin of this receptor is an adult in good health and CMV-seronegative. Here the chain combines TRBV5-1 and TRBJ2-6; 8 bases in between match TRBD1. CDR3 reads: CASSARTGIRSGANVLTF. The nucleotides read TGCGCCAGCAGCGCAAGGACAGGGATACGTTCTGGGGCCAACGTCCTGACTTTC.